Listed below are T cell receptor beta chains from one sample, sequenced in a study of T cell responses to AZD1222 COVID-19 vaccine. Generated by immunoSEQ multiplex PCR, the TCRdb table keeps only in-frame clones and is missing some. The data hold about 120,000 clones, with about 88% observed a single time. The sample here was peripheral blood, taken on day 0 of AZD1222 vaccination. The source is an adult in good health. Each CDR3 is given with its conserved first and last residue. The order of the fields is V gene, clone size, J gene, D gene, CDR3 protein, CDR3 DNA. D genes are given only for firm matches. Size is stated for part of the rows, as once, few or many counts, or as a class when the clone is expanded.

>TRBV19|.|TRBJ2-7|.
CASSGGLDPFYEQYF
TGTGCCAGTAGTGGGGGACTTGACCCTTTTTACGAGCAGTACTTC
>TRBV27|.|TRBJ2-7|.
CASSLSQGSYEQYF
TGTGCCAGCAGTTTATCCCAGGGGAGCTACGAGCAGTACTTC
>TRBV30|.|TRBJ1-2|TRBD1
CAWSLDRASGYTF
TGTGCCTGGAGCCTGGACAGGGCCTCTGGCTACACCTTC
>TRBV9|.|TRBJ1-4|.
CASSVGSVVGNEKLFF
TGTGCCAGCAGCGTAGGGTCCGTCGTAGGTAATGAAAAACTGTTTTTT
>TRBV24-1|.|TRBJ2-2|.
CATSRLNTGELFF
TGTGCCACCAGCAGATTAAACACCGGGGAGCTGTTTTTT
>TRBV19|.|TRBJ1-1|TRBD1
CASSTRTGVFVAFF
TGTGCCAGTAGTACGCGGACAGGAGTATTTGTAGCTTTCTTT
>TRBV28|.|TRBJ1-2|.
CASTLGGDGYTF
TGTGCCAGCACCCTCGGGGGGGATGGCTACACCTTC
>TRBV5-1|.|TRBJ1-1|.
CASNSGGDGAFF
TGCGCCAGCAATTCCGGGGGGGACGGAGCTTTCTTT
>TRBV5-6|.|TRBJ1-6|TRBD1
CASSLTTDRGINNSPLHF
TGTGCCAGCAGCTTGACAACTGACAGGGGGATTAATAATTCACCCCTCCACTTT
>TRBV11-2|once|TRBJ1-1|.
CASSSRSEGAFF
TGTGCCAGCAGCTCCCGATCTGAGGGGGCTTTCTTT
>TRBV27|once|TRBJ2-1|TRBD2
CASSKQAGGPHEQFF
TGTGCCAGCAGTAAACAAGCGGGAGGGCCCCATGAGCAGTTCTTC
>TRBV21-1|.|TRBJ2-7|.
CASFGQGFTYEQYF
TGTGCCAGCTTTGGACAGGGGTTTACATACGAGCAGTACTTC
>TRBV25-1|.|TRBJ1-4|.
CASSEYTGSTNEKLFF
TGTGCCAGCAGTGAATATACAGGGAGCACTAATGAAAAACTGTTTTTT
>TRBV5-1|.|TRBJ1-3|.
CASSLNRDSGNTIYF
TGCGCCAGCAGCTTAAACCGCGACTCTGGAAACACCATATATTTT
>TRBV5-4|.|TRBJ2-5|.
CASSFRQQAKETQYF
TGTGCCAGCAGCTTCCGTCAGCAGGCGAAGGAGACCCAGTACTTC
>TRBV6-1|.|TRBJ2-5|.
CASSDEDGDMGETQYF
TGTGCCAGCAGTGATGAGGACGGCGATATGGGGGAGACCCAGTACTTC
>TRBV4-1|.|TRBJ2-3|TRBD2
CASSPAWDSGDFTDTQYF
TGCGCCAGCAGCCCGGCCTGGGATAGCGGGGATTTCACAGATACGCAGTATTTT
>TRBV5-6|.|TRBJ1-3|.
CASSLEGLLGNTIYF
TGTGCCAGCAGCTTGGAGGGGCTACTCGGAAACACCATATATTTT
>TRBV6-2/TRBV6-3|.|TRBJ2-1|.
CASSHRYYNEQFF
TGTGCCAGCAGTCACAGGTATTACAATGAGCAGTTCTTC
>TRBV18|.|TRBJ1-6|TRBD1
CASSPLDRDRSPLHF
TGTGCCAGCTCACCTCTCGACAGGGATCGGTCACCCCTCCACTTT
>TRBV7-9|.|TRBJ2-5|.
CASSRLQETQYF
TGTGCCAGCAGCAGGCTACAAGAGACCCAGTACTTC
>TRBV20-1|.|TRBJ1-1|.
CSAARDIEAFF
TGCAGTGCTGCCCGGGACATAGAAGCTTTCTTT
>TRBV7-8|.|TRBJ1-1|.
CASSLAREGSRAEAFF
TGTGCCAGCAGCTTAGCGCGGGAGGGTTCGAGGGCTGAAGCTTTCTTT
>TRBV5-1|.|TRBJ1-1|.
CASSWGGNTEAFF
TGCGCCAGCAGCTGGGGGGGAAACACTGAAGCTTTCTTT
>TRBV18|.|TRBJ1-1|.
CASLGNSNTEAFF
TGTGCCAGCTTGGGGAACTCGAACACTGAAGCTTTCTTT
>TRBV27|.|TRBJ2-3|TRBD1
CASRNAGGASNTQYF
TGTGCCAGCAGGAATGCAGGGGGCGCGTCAAATACGCAGTATTTT
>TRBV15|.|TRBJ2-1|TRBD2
CATSRGLRAGKNEQFF
TGTGCCACCAGCAGAGGCTTAAGAGCGGGGAAGAATGAGCAGTTCTTC
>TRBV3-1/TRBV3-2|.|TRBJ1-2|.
CASSHGSSGSGYTF
TGTGCCAGCAGCCACGGATCGTCTGGGAGCGGCTACACCTTC
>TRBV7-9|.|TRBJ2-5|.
CASSNIHTGTPKETQYF
TGTGCCAGCAGCAACATTCACACCGGGACACCTAAAGAGACCCAGTACTTC
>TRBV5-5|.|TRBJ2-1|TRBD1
CASSPGQGVDNEQFF
TGTGCCAGCAGCCCTGGACAGGGGGTGGACAATGAGCAGTTCTTC
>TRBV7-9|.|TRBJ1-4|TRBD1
CASSSSGTGTEKLFF
TGTGCCAGCAGCTCGTCCGGGACAGGCACTGAAAAACTGTTTTTT
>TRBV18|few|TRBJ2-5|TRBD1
CASSPPDRQETQYF
TGTGCCAGCTCACCACCGGACAGGCAAGAGACCCAGTACTTC
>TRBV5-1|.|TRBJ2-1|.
CASSLDGNPSYNEQFF
TGCGCCAGCAGCTTGGACGGAAACCCTTCCTACAATGAGCAGTTCTTC
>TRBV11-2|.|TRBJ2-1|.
CASSLGGLNEQFF
TGTGCCAGCAGCTTAGGAGGCCTCAATGAGCAGTTCTTC
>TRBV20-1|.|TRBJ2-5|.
CSASGIPRRQETQYF
TGCAGTGCTAGTGGCATCCCTCGGAGGCAAGAGACCCAGTACTTC
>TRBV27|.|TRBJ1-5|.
CASSKGTSKLPQHF
TGTGCCAGCAGTAAGGGGACATCAAAACTGCCCCAGCATTTT
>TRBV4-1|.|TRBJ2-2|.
CASSQVRGKNTGELFF
TGCGCCAGCAGCCAAGTCAGGGGTAAGAACACCGGGGAGCTGTTTTTT
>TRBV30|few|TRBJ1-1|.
CAWRAAGVGGTEAFF
TGTGCCTGGAGGGCTGCAGGGGTAGGGGGCACTGAAGCTTTCTTT
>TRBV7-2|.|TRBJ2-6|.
CASSSRGGNGNVLTF
TGTGCCAGCAGCTCCAGGGGTGGTAATGGAAACGTCCTGACTTTC
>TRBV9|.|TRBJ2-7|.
CASSGQGMREQYF
TGTGCCAGCAGCGGGCAGGGAATGAGGGAGCAGTACTTC
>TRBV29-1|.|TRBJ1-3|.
CSVAGHAGNTIYF
TGCAGCGTTGCGGGACATGCTGGAAACACCATATATTTT
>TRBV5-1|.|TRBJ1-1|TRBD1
CASSLQTGSTEAFF
TGCGCCAGCAGCTTACAGACAGGGAGCACTGAAGCTTTCTTT
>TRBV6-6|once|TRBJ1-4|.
CASLGASREKLFF
TGTGCCTCGCTGGGGGCTTCGAGAGAAAAACTGTTTTTT
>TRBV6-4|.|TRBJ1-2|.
CASRPQGAGYGYTF
TGTGCCAGCAGGCCACAGGGCGCTGGGTATGGCTACACCTTC
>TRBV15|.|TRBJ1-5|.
CATSRDPSYKHSNQPQHF
TGTGCCACCAGCAGAGACCCGTCTTACAAACATAGCAATCAGCCCCAGCATTTT
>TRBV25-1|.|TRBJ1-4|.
CASSKTINEKLFF
TGTGCCAGCAGTAAAACGATTAATGAAAAACTGTTTTTT
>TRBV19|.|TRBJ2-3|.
CASSIFPGTGSTDTQYF
TGTGCCAGTAGTATCTTCCCGGGTACGGGCTCCACAGATACGCAGTATTTT
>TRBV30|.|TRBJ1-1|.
CAWSFMEGLNTEAFF
TGTGCCTGGAGTTTTATGGAGGGATTGAACACTGAAGCTTTCTTT
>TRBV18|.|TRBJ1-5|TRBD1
CASSLTGGNQPQHF
TGTGCCAGCTCACTAACAGGGGGCAATCAGCCCCAGCATTTT
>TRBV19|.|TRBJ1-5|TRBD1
CASDRQGWILGQPQHF
TGTGCCAGTGACCGACAGGGGTGGATATTGGGTCAGCCCCAGCATTTT